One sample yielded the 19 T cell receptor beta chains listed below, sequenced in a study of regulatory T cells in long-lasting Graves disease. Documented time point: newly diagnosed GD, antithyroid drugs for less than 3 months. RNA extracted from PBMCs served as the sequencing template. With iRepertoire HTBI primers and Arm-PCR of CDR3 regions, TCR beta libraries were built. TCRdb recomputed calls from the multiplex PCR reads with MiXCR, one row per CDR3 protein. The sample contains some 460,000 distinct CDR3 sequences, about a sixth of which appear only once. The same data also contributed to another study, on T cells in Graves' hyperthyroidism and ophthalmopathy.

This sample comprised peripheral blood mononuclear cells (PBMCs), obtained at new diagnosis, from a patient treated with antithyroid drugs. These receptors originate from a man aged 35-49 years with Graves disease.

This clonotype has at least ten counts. CDR3 loop: CASSAQGDTEAFF. CDR3 sequence (DNA): TGTGCCAGCAGCGCGCAGGGGGACACTGAAGCTTTCTTT. The chain uses TRBV7-3 and TRBJ1-1; 7 bases line up with TRBD1. Per germline, CDR1 SGHTA and CDR2 FQGTGA. This CDR3 contains 13 residues. V lost 5 bases and J lost 3; bases outside the gene matches: 3.

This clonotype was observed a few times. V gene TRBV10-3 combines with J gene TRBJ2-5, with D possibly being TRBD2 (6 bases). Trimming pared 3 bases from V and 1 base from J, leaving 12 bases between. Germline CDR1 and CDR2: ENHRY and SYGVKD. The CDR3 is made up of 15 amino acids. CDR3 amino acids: CAISERGGTQETQYF. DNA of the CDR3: TGTGCCATCAGTGAAAGAGGCGGGACCCAAGAGACCCAGTACTTC.

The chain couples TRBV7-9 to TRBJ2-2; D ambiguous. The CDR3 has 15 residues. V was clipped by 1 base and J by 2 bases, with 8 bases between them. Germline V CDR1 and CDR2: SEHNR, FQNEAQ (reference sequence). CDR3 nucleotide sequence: TGTGCCAGCAGCTTAGTACAACCAAACACCGGGGAGCTGTTTTTT. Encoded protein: CASSLVQPNTGELFF.

The CDR3 nucleotides are TGTGCCAGCAGTGAATCGGCGGTTCGCAATCAGCCCCAGCATTTT. It codes for CASSESAVRNQPQHF. The V call is TRBV2, the J call TRBJ1-5; D uncertain. Per germline, CDR1 SNHLY and CDR2 FYNNEI. The V and J ends lost 2 bases and 2 bases respectively, with 10 bases between them. The CDR3 spans 15 residues.

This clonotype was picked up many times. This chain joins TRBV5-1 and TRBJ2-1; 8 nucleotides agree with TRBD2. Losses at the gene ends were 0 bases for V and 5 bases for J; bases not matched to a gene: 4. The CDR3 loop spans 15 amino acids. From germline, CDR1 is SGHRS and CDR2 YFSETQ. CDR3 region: CASSLVGLAHNEQFF. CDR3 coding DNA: TGCGCCAGCAGCTTGGTAGGACTAGCCCACAATGAGCAGTTCTTC.

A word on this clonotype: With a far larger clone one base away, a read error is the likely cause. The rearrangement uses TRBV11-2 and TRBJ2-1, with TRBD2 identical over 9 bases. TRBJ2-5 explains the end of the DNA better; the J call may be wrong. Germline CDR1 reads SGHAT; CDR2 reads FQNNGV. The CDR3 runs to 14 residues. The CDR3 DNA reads TGTGCCAGCGGTGTAGCGGGAGAGATAGAGACCCAGTACTTC. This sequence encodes CASGVAGEIETQYF.

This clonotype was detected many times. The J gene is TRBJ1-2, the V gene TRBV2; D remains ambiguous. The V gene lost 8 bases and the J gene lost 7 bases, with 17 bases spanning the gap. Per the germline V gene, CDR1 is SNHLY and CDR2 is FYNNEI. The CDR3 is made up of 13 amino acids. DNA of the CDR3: TGTGCCAGCGTTGGGGAGAGCATCGCTGGCTACACCTTC. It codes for CASVGESIAGYTF.

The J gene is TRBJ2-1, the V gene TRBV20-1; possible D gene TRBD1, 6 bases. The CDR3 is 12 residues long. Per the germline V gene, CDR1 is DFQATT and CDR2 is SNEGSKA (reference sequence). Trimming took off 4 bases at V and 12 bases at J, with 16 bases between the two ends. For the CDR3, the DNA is TGCAGTGCTAATCGGCGGACCAGGGGGCAGTTCTTC. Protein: CSANRRTRGQFF.

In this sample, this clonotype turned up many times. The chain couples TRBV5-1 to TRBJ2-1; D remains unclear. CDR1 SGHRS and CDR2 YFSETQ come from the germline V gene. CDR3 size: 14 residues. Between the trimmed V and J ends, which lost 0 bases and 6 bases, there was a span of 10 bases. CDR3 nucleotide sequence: TGCGCCAGCAGCTTGGTAGCAAACCTCAATGAGCAGTTCTTC. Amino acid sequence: CASSLVANLNEQFF.

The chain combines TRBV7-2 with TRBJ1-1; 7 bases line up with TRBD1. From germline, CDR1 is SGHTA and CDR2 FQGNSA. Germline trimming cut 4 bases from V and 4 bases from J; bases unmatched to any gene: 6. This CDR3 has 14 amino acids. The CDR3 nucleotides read TGTGCCAGCAGCTCCCAGGGGGTTATCACTGAAGCTTTCTTT. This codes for CASSSQGVITEAFF. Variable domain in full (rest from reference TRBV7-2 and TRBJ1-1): GAGVSQSPSNKVTEKGKDVELRCDPISGHTALYWYRQSLGQGLEFLIYFQGNSAPDKSGLPSDRFSAERTGGSVSTLTIQRTQQEDSAVYLCASSSQGVITEAFFGQGTRLTVV.

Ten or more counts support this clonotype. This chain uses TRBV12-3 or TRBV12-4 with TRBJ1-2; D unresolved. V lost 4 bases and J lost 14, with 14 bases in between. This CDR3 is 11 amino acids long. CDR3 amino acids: CASSSSLLGTF. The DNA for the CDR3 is TGTGCCAGCAGTTCGTCCCTTCTAGGAACCTTC.

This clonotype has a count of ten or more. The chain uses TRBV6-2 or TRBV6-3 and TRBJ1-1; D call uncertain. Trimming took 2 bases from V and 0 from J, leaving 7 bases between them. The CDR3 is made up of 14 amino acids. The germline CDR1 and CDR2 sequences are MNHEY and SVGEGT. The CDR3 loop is CASSYELMNTEAFF. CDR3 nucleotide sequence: TGTGCCAGCAGTTACGAGCTAATGAACACTGAAGCTTTCTTT.

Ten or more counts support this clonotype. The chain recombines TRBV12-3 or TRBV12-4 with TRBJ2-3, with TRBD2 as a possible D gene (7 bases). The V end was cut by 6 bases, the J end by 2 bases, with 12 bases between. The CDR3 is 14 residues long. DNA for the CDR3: TGTGCCAGCAGCTGGGGGGGCGACACAGATACGCAGTATTTT. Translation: CASSWGGDTDTQYF.

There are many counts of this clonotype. In DNA, the CDR3 is TGTGCCTGGATGCCAGGGGAAGGCTACACCTTC. It translates to CAWMPGEGYTF. J is TRBJ1-2 and V is TRBV30; TRBD1 is a possible D gene (6 bases). Germline V CDR1 and CDR2: GTSNPN, SVGIG (reference sequence). V lost 4 bases and J lost 8, with 11 bases in between. The CDR3 has 11 residues.

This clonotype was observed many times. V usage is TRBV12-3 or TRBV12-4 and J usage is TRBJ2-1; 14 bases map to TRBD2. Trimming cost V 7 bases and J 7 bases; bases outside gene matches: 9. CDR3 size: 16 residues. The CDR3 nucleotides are TGTGCCAGCAACCTTTTGACTAGCGGGAGGGCTAATGAGCAGTTCTTC. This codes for CASNLLTSGRANEQFF.

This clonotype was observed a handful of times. The CDR3 reads CASRETSGSYEQYF. As DNA, the CDR3 is TGTGCCAGTAGGGAGACTAGCGGGAGCTACGAGCAGTACTTC. The rearrangement links TRBV19 to TRBJ2-7, with 12 bases identical to TRBD2. This CDR3 comprises 14 residues. With V trimmed by 6 bases and J by 3 bases, 3 bases remained unmatched. Germline V CDR1 and CDR2: LNHDA, SQIVND (reference sequence).

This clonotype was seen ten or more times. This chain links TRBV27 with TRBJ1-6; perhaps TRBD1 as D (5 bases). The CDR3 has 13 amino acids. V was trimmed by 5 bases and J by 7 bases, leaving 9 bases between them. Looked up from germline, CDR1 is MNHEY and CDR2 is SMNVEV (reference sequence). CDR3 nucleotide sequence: TGTGCCAGCAGTCCCAGACAGAATTCACCCCTCCACTTT. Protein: CASSPRQNSPLHF.

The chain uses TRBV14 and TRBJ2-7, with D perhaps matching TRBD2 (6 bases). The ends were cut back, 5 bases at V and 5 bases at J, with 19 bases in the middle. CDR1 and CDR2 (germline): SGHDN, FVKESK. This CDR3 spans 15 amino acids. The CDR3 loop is CASSVEGRGRNEQYF. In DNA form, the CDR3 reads TGTGCCAGCAGCGTAGAGGGACGGGGGAGGAACGAGCAGTACTTC.

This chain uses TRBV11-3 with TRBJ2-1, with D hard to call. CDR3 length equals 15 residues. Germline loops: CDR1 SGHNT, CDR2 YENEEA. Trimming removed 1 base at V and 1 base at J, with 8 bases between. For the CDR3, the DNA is TGTGCCAGCAGCTTAGTAGGTGCTTCCTACAATGAGCAGTTCTTC. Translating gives CASSLVGASYNEQFF.